Each of the 32 T cell receptor beta chains below was sequenced from the same sample in a study of blood T cell repertoires in COVID-19. Profiled with immunoSEQ multiplex PCR; TCRdb holds only in-frame clones, not every one. The sample lists 250,000 to 300,000 clones, approximately 84% seen once, with roughly 3.2% in the top ten. Sequencing input: PBMCs or T cells enriched from blood (not recorded which). These receptor sequences come from a man in his fifties who had recovered from COVID-19.

V and J are TRBV3-1 (or the pseudogene TRBV3-2) and TRBJ1-2; D possibly corresponds to TRBD1 (6 bases). Germline V lookup: CDR1 LGHDT, CDR2 YNNKEL (reference sequence). CDR3 length: 14 amino acids. Trimming removed 4 bases at V and 7 bases at J, with 16 bases between. In DNA form, the CDR3 reads TGTGCCAGCAGCCCCGGCACAGGGCAACGTGGCTACACCTTC. Its protein product is CASSPGTGQRGYTF.

The rearrangement joins TRBV3-1 (or the pseudogene TRBV3-2) to TRBJ1-5, with a weak D call TRBD1 (5 bases). Deletions cut 3 bases from V and 1 base from J, with 7 bases between. The germline V gene encodes CDR1 LGHDT and CDR2 YNNKEL (reference sequence). CDR3 size: 14 residues. CDR3 region: CASSHRGSNQPQHF. The CDR3, as DNA: TGTGCCAGCAGCCATCGGGGGAGCAATCAGCCCCAGCATTTT.

This chain uses TRBV5-5 with TRBJ1-1; D unresolved. Trimming removed 1 base at V and 5 bases at J, with 12 bases between. The germline gives CDR1 SGHKS, CDR2 YYEKEE (reference sequence). The CDR3 loop spans 14 amino acids. The CDR3 protein is CASSLFEVQTEAFF. The CDR3 coding sequence is TGTGCCAGCAGCTTGTTCGAGGTGCAAACTGAAGCTTTCTTT. Filled out from reference TRBV5-5 and TRBJ1-1, the complete variable domain reads DAGVTQSPTHLIKTRGQQVTLRCSPISGHKSVSWYQQVLGQGPQFIFQYYEKEERGRGNFPDRFSARQFPNYSSELNVNALLLGDSALYLCASSLFEVQTEAFFGQGTRLTVV.

The CDR3 spells CASSLGGGGLQNIQYF. In DNA, the CDR3 is TGTGCCAGCAGTTTAGGAGGGGGCGGTTTGCAAAACATTCAGTACTTC. V gene TRBV28 combines with J gene TRBJ2-4; maybe TRBD1 (7 bases). CDR1 is MDHEN and CDR2 is SYDVKM in the germline V gene. The CDR3 runs 16 residues. Trimming removed 2 bases from V and 5 bases from J, with 16 bases in between.

This clone has just a few counts. The chain recombines TRBV29-1 with TRBJ2-5; TRBD2 matches at 8 bases. The CDR3 length is 14 residues. Germline trimming cut 6 bases from V and 3 bases from J; bases unmatched to any gene: 9. Per the germline V gene, CDR1 is SQVTM and CDR2 is ANQGSEA. This chain's CDR3 is CSVGPGLVEETQYF. The CDR3 region has the DNA TGCAGCGTGGGACCGGGACTAGTAGAAGAGACCCAGTACTTC.

The rearrangement uses TRBV4-3 and TRBJ1-5, with TRBD1 as a possible D gene (5 bases). The CDR3 is 15 amino acids. Germline CDR1 is LGHNA and CDR2 is YSLEER. Trimming took 0 bases from V and 6 from J, leaving 12 bases between them. The CDR3 loop reads CASSQEGRGSQPQHF. CDR3 DNA sequence: TGCGCCAGCAGCCAAGAAGGGAGGGGAAGTCAGCCCCAGCATTTT.

V gene TRBV3-1 (or the pseudogene TRBV3-2) combines with J gene TRBJ2-2; 12 bases match TRBD2. This CDR3 has 17 residues. V gave up 4 bases and J gave up 5 bases; unmatched junction bases: 8. The V gene's germline CDR1 is LGHDT and CDR2 YNNKEL (reference sequence). CDR3 DNA sequence: TGTGCCAGCAGCCGCCGACTAGCGGGAGTGAGAACCGGGGAGCTGTTTTTT. This gives the protein CASSRRLAGVRTGELFF.

J is TRBJ2-7 and V is TRBV14; D remains unclear. V lost 2 bases and J lost 5, with 7 bases in between. This CDR3 comprises 12 residues. Germline V gene data show CDR1 as SGHDN and CDR2 as FVKESK. In nucleotides, the CDR3 is TGTGCCAGCAGCCAATTCGTTCACGAGCAGTACTTC. Translation: CASSQFVHEQYF.

This clone was observed a single time. The chain carries TRBV12-3 or TRBV12-4 and TRBJ2-7; possible D gene TRBD1, 5 bases. V was clipped by 2 bases and J by 2 bases, with 7 bases between them. The CDR3 consists of 13 residues. CDR3 amino acids: CASSLQQAYEQYF. In DNA, the CDR3 is TGTGCCAGCAGTTTACAACAGGCCTACGAGCAGTACTTC.

The chain combines TRBV7-2 with TRBJ2-5; tentatively, D is TRBD2 (6 bases). V was pared by 1 base and J by 4 bases, with 19 bases between. The CDR3 runs to 17 residues. The germline V gene encodes CDR1 SGHTA and CDR2 FQGNSA. In nucleotides, the CDR3 is TGTGCCAGCAGCTTAGGACGGACTATCGGCGGCGGAGAGACCCAGTACTTC. Its protein product is CASSLGRTIGGGETQYF.

This clone was detected once. The chain links TRBV6-5 to TRBJ1-2, with 7 bases aligning to TRBD1. Germline CDR1 MNHEY, CDR2 SVGAGI. V lost 11 bases to trimming and J lost 4 bases; unmatched junction nucleotides: 13. This CDR3 comprises 14 residues. In DNA form, the CDR3 reads TGTGCCTCTAAGAGGGACAGCGCTATCTATGGCTACACCTTC. It specifies CASKRDSAIYGYTF.

The chain links TRBV30 to TRBJ1-1; perhaps TRBD1 as D (6 bases). Germline V gene sequence: CDR1 GTSNPN, CDR2 SVGIG (reference sequence). There are 15 residues in the CDR3. Trimming removed 3 bases at V and 0 bases at J, with 14 bases between. The CDR3 spells CAWRSWGRLNTEAFF. The CDR3 DNA sequence: TGTGCCTGGAGATCTTGGGGGCGGTTGAACACTGAAGCTTTCTTT.

This sequence joins TRBV5-4 and TRBJ2-7; 8 positions agree with TRBD1. CDR1 is SGHNT and CDR2 is YYREEE in the germline V gene (reference sequence). V was clipped by 3 bases and J by 1 base; unmatched bases: 6. The CDR3 extends over 15 amino acids. The chain's CDR3 is CASSSPGQASYEQYF. DNA for the CDR3: TGTGCCAGCAGCTCGCCGGGACAGGCATCCTACGAGCAGTACTTC.

In its sample, this clone was seen a few times. The V and J genes are TRBV7-2 and TRBJ2-1, with 10 bases aligning to TRBD2. J lost 4 bases, V lost 7 bases, and 10 bases had no gene match. The germline V gene has CDR1 SGHTA and CDR2 FQGNSA. The CDR3 extends over 16 amino acids. The DNA of the CDR3 is TGTGCCAGCACCCAAGTTATAGCGGGAGGATACAATGAGCAGTTCTTC. Its protein product is CASTQVIAGGYNEQFF.

This rearrangement joins TRBV29-1 to TRBJ2-2; 11 nucleotides align to TRBD2. From germline, CDR1 is SQVTM and CDR2 ANQGSEA. The CDR3 runs 14 residues. V was pared by 7 bases and J by 3 bases, with 4 bases of the junction left unmatched. The CDR3 loop reads CSAVLAGDTGELFF. DNA of the CDR3: TGCAGCGCTGTACTAGCGGGGGACACCGGGGAGCTGTTTTTT.

The J gene is TRBJ2-1, the V gene TRBV11-3; 8 bases line up with TRBD2. Germline values: CDR1 SGHNT, CDR2 YENEEA. The CDR3 contains 13 residues. The trim removed 0 bases at V and 9 bases at J, leaving 1 base unmatched. CDR3 region: CASSLEAGVEQFF. In DNA, the CDR3 is TGTGCCAGCAGCTTAGAAGCGGGGGTTGAGCAGTTCTTC.

The gene calls are TRBV19 and TRBJ2-5, with 8 bases aligning to TRBD2. V shed 4 bases and J 5 bases; nucleotides not matched to a gene: 12. The CDR3 length is 16 residues. Germline CDR1 and CDR2: LNHDA and SQIVND (reference sequence). In DNA, the CDR3 is TGTGCCAGTAGTACGTCCGGGACTAGTTGGTTCGAGACCCAGTACTTC. Protein sequence: CASSTSGTSWFETQYF.

The chain couples TRBV5-8 to TRBJ1-5, with D unresolved. Germline CDR1 is SGHTS and CDR2 is YDEGEE. Trimming removed 2 bases at V and 3 bases at J, with 9 bases between. CDR3 length equals 14 residues. The DNA for the CDR3 is TGTGCCAGCAGCTTAGGGAGTAACAATCAGCCCCAGCATTTT. It codes for CASSLGSNNQPQHF.

The V call is TRBV18, the J call TRBJ1-2; D is unclear. CDR1 is KGHSH and CDR2 is LQKENI in the germline V gene. V lost 3 bases and J 2 bases, leaving 10 bases between the germline ends. The CDR3 consists of 14 residues. The CDR3 region has the DNA TGTGCCAGCTCACCTCCCCCAGGAAACTATGGCTACACCTTC. It translates to CASSPPPGNYGYTF.

CDR3 sequence (DNA): TGTGCCAGCACCACCCTCTCAGCTAACTATGGCTACACCTTC. As protein: CASTTLSANYGYTF. The chain carries TRBV3-1 (or the pseudogene TRBV3-2) and TRBJ1-2; D not certain. CDR1 LGHDT and CDR2 YNNKEL come from the germline V gene (reference sequence). V lost 7 bases and J lost 0, with 12 bases in between. This CDR3 contains 14 residues.

The chain joins TRBV3-1 (or the pseudogene TRBV3-2) to TRBJ2-5; tentative D call: TRBD1 (5 bases). The germline V gene has CDR1 LGHDT and CDR2 YNNKEL (reference sequence). Trimming took 1 base from V and 5 from J, leaving 8 bases between them. CDR3 length: 13 residues. The CDR3 here is CASSQVRAETQYF. CDR3 coding DNA: TGTGCCAGCAGCCAAGTCAGGGCTGAGACCCAGTACTTC.

The chain recombines TRBV7-2 with TRBJ2-7, with TRBD1 matching 7 bases. This CDR3 spans 15 amino acids. J was trimmed by 4 bases and V by 5 bases; bases with no gene match: 11. Germline V gene data show CDR1 as SGHTA and CDR2 as FQGNSA. Here the CDR3 reads CASSEGVGGIYEQYF. The CDR3 DNA sequence: TGTGCCAGCAGCGAAGGCGTAGGGGGCATATACGAGCAGTACTTC.

This clone was counted only a few times. This chain joins TRBV6-5 and TRBJ1-1, with D unresolved. Trimming removed 3 bases from V and 0 bases from J, with 8 bases in between. The CDR3 sequence is 14 residues long. The germline gives CDR1 MNHEY, CDR2 SVGAGI. The CDR3 loop reads CASSYLPLNTEAFF. DNA for the CDR3: TGTGCCAGCAGTTATCTACCACTGAACACTGAAGCTTTCTTT.

The chain has TRBV2 and TRBJ2-3; TRBD2 matches at 11 bases. After removal of 6 bases from V and 6 bases from J, the junction contained 17 bases not matched to a gene. The CDR3 covers 18 residues. Per germline, CDR1 SNHLY and CDR2 FYNNEI. Here the CDR3 DNA reads TGTGCCAGCAGCCATCGGACCGGCGGACTAGCGGGTCCGGATACGCAGTATTTT. It is translated as CASSHRTGGLAGPDTQYF.

The rearrangement uses TRBV9 and TRBJ2-5; 12 bases align to TRBD2. The V gene's germline CDR1 is SGDLS and CDR2 YYNGEE. CDR3 length: 17 amino acids. V shed 2 bases, J shed 4 bases, and the junction held 9 bases outside the gene matches. Here the CDR3 reads CASSVGTSGLGSETQYF. The CDR3 bases are TGTGCCAGCAGCGTTGGGACTAGCGGGTTAGGTTCAGAGACCCAGTACTTC.

This sequence joins TRBV27 and TRBJ2-1; D gene uncertain. Germline assignment: CDR1 MNHEY and CDR2 SMNVEV (reference sequence). The length of the CDR3 is 15 residues. V was clipped by 6 bases and J by 8 bases, with 20 bases between them. As DNA, the CDR3 is TGTGCCAGCAGCCAAAGATGGGTAGTTACAGATGAGCAGTTCTTC. Its translation: CASSQRWVVTDEQFF.

This clone was observed a single time. This chain joins TRBV6-2 or TRBV6-3 and TRBJ1-2, with 7 bases aligning to TRBD1. In germline, CDR1 is MNHEY, CDR2 SVGEGT. The CDR3 has 17 residues. V dropped 2 bases and J dropped 6; count of bases not matched to a gene: 15. Written as DNA, the CDR3 is TGTGCCAGCAGTTACGGGACGGTCAACAGGGGCCAGAATGGCTACACCTTC. This encodes CASSYGTVNRGQNGYTF.

The gene calls are TRBV7-2 and TRBJ2-1, with D tentatively TRBD1 (5 bases). Germline assignment: CDR1 SGHTA and CDR2 FQGNSA. CDR3 length: 16 amino acids. V lost 1 base, J lost 2 bases, and 12 bases lay in between. The CDR3 sequence: CASSLGGYLTYNEQFF. DNA of the CDR3: TGTGCCAGCAGCTTAGGGGGCTACCTGACCTACAATGAGCAGTTCTTC.

The gene calls are TRBV19 and TRBJ1-4, with D possibly being TRBD1 (6 bases). The CDR3 runs 14 residues. V gave up 6 bases and J gave up 7 bases, with 15 bases separating them. The germline CDR1 and CDR2 sequences are LNHDA and SQIVND (reference sequence). CDR3 sequence: CASSLNQGPEKLFF. CDR3 nucleotide sequence: TGTGCCAGTAGCCTAAACCAGGGGCCTGAAAAACTGTTTTTT. The full variable domain, rest sourced from reference TRBV19 and TRBJ1-4, is DGGITQSPKYLFRKEGQNVTLSCEQNLNHDAMYWYRQDPGQGLRLIYYSQIVNDFQKGDIAEGYSVSREKKESFPLTVTSAQKNPTAFYLCASSLNQGPEKLFFGSGTQLSVL.

The chain couples TRBV5-6 to TRBJ2-3; possible D gene TRBD2, 5 bases. The CDR3 consists of 15 residues. V lost 0 bases and J 4 bases, leaving 12 bases between the germline ends. Germline CDR1 reads SGHDT; CDR2 reads YYEEEE. In DNA form, the CDR3 reads TGTGCCAGCAGCTTGGGCCGGCGGGCCGCAGATACGCAGTATTTT. Protein: CASSLGRRAADTQYF.

This chain links TRBV4-2 with TRBJ1-2; TRBD1 might be the D (6 bases). V lost 4 bases and J lost 7, with 16 bases in between. The CDR3 runs 14 residues. Looked up from germline, CDR1 is LGHNA and CDR2 is YNFKEQ. The CDR3 coding sequence is TGTGCCAGCAGCCCTCGAGCGGGGGCGCGTGGCTACACCTTC. Protein product: CASSPRAGARGYTF.

This chain connects TRBV6-5 to TRBJ2-1; no reliable D call. The V and J ends lost 6 bases and 6 bases respectively, with 9 bases between them. CDR1 is MNHEY, CDR2 SVGAGI, per germline. The CDR3 loop spans 12 amino acids. CDR3 in DNA: TGTGCCAGCAGGCGATCCGCCAATGAGCAGTTCTTC. Amino acids: CASRRSANEQFF.